The rows below give T cell receptor beta chains drawn from one sample of a study of beta chain features in type 1 diabetes. Libraries were prepared by immunoSEQ multiplex PCR; TCRdb keeps only in-frame clonotypes and omits some of them. The top ten hold roughly 0.016% of the sample, which has around 300,000 clones, roughly 11% seen once. The specimen sequenced was naive CD4+ T cells from blood. These receptors were taken from a woman between 25 and 40 years old in good health. Both conserved end residues are part of each CDR3. A D gene is named only where the DNA matches it firmly. Size is omitted from some rows. Given values are once, few, many or a class for expanded clones.

V	size	J	D	DNA	CDR3
TRBV9	few	TRBJ1-5	NA	TGTGCCAGCAGCGTAGACTCGGGAAGCAATCAGCCCCAGCATTTT	CASSVDSGSNQPQHF
TRBV30	NA	TRBJ2-2	NA	TGTGCCTGGACCGTACATCGCAAAAACACCGGGGAGCTGTTTTTT	CAWTVHRKNTGELFF
TRBV29-1	few	TRBJ2-5	NA	TGCAGCTCGGAAGGGAGCGGGGAGACCCAGTACTTC	CSSEGSGETQYF
TRBV18	NA	TRBJ1-5	TRBD1	TGTGCCAGCTCCTTCACCGGGACAGGGGGCTCTCAGCCCCAGCATTTT	CASSFTGTGGSQPQHF
TRBV5-4	NA	TRBJ2-7	NA	TGTGCCAGCAGCTACCATTCGGGGTACTACGAGCAGTACTTC	CASSYHSGYYEQYF
TRBV27	few	TRBJ2-3	TRBD2	TGTGCCAGCAGTACCCTGAGGGCGGGAGGGATAGATACGCAGTATTTT	CASSTLRAGGIDTQYF
TRBV10-2	NA	TRBJ2-7	TRBD2	TGCGCCAGCAGTGAGCCATCGGGCGGGAGACCCTACGAGCAGTACTTC	CASSEPSGGRPYEQYF
TRBV7-3	NA	TRBJ2-7	TRBD2	TGTGCCAGCAGCTTTTCTAGCGGGAGCTACGAGCAGTACTTC	CASSFSSGSYEQYF
TRBV6-6	NA	TRBJ2-7	NA	TGTGCCAGCAGTTACTCTGTGGTAGCGGTCTCCTACGAGCAGTACTTC	CASSYSVVAVSYEQYF
TRBV5-5	NA	TRBJ2-1	TRBD2	TGTGCCAGCAGCTTGGGAACTAGCGGAGGGATCCTCTACAATGAGCAGTTCTTC	CASSLGTSGGILYNEQFF
TRBV18	few	TRBJ2-7	TRBD2	TGTGCCAGCTCACCACGAGAAGGGAGGGTATGGTACGAGCAGTACTTC	CASSPREGRVWYEQYF
TRBV28	few	TRBJ2-1	NA	TGTGCCAGCAGTTTAGATGTCAGGGTGTGGAATGAGCAGTTCTTC	CASSLDVRVWNEQFF
TRBV7-2	few	TRBJ2-1	NA	TGTGCCAGCAGCTTAGACGGAGCCAATGAGCAGTTCTTC	CASSLDGANEQFF
TRBV6-4	few	TRBJ2-3	NA	TGTGCCAGCAGTGACACGACTAGCACAGATACGCAGTATTTT	CASSDTTSTDTQYF
TRBV5-6	NA	TRBJ2-7	TRBD2	TGTGCCAGCAGCCCGGCGACTAGCGATTCCTACGAGCAGTACTTC	CASSPATSDSYEQYF
TRBV7-3	few	TRBJ2-7	TRBD2	TGTGCCAGCAGCTTAATGGGAAGAAAGACTAGCGGGAACTACGAGCAGTACTTC	CASSLMGRKTSGNYEQYF
TRBV6-5	few	TRBJ2-1	TRBD2	TGTGCCAGCAGTTCCGATAGCGGGAGGTCCAATGAGCAGTTCTTC	CASSSDSGRSNEQFF
TRBV4-2	NA	TRBJ1-1	TRBD1	TGTGCCAGCAGCCAGACAGGGGAGGGCACTGAAGCTTTCTTT	CASSQTGEGTEAFF
TRBV15	few	TRBJ1-3	TRBD1	TGTGCCACCAGCGGAGGATCGACAGGGGATCGAAACACCATATATTTT	CATSGGSTGDRNTIYF
TRBV4-2	NA	TRBJ2-7	TRBD2	TGTGCCAGCAGCCAGCGGGCTAGCGGGCGCGAGCAGTACTTC	CASSQRASGREQYF
TRBV14	few	TRBJ1-2	NA	TGTGCCAGCAGCCAAGAGGCAGGAGGCGGTGGCTACACCTTC	CASSQEAGGGGYTF
TRBV18	few	TRBJ1-2	NA	TGTGCCAGCTCACCACTCACCTCGGGACTCCCCGGCTACACCTTC	CASSPLTSGLPGYTF
TRBV5-1	NA	TRBJ2-2	TRBD2	TGCGCCAGCAGCCAGGCACAGCGGGAACCCGGGGAGCTGTTTTTT	CASSQAQREPGELFF
TRBV29-1	NA	TRBJ2-5	TRBD2	TGCAGCGTTGAGGGAGCGGGAGGGCTGTTAGAGACCCAGTACTTC	CSVEGAGGLLETQYF
TRBV28	few	TRBJ1-1	NA	TGTGCCAGCAGTTTCGAATTGGGGGGGGTAAATGAAGCTTTCTTT	CASSFELGGVNEAFF
TRBV5-1	NA	TRBJ2-1	NA	TGCGCCAGCAGCTTAGGGGGGGCGGCCTACAATGAGCAGTTCTTC	CASSLGGAAYNEQFF
TRBV4-2	NA	TRBJ2-1	TRBD2	TGTGCCAGCAGCCAAGACCCCGGACTAGCGGGGACCTCGGACAATGAGCAGTTCTTC	CASSQDPGLAGTSDNEQFF
TRBV11-2	NA	TRBJ2-2	NA	TGTGCCAGCAGCTTGCGTCCCTCCCAGGGTACCGGGGAGCTGTTTTTT	CASSLRPSQGTGELFF
TRBV25-1	NA	TRBJ2-2	NA	TGTGCCAGCCGAGGGTTTCCGTCCACCGGGGAGCTGTTTTTT	CASRGFPSTGELFF
TRBV15	NA	TRBJ1-2	NA	TGTGCCACCAGCAGAGATTTGGGAGATTATGGCTACACCTTC	CATSRDLGDYGYTF
TRBV30	NA	TRBJ1-1	TRBD1	TGTGCCTGGAGCCCGGGACAGGGGCTAGGGTGGACTGAAGCTTTCTTT	CAWSPGQGLGWTEAFF
TRBV7-9	few	TRBJ2-7	NA	TGTGCCAGCAGCCCCGGGGAGCTATCCTACGAGCAGTACTTC	CASSPGELSYEQYF
TRBV6-5	few	TRBJ1-2	TRBD1	TGTGCCAGCAGTTCCACGGACAGGGGGGAGGATGGCTACACCTTC	CASSSTDRGEDGYTF
TRBV7-2	NA	TRBJ2-5	NA	TGTGCCAGCAGCCTTCAAGAGACCCAGTACTTC	CASSLQETQYF
TRBV28	NA	TRBJ2-7	NA	TGTGCCAGCAGCCCGGAGGGCCGGGGCTCCTACGAGCAGTACTTC	CASSPEGRGSYEQYF
TRBV4-2	NA	TRBJ2-3	TRBD1	TGTGCCAGCAGCCACCGATTCGGACAGGGCGAAGATACGCAGTATTTT	CASSHRFGQGEDTQYF
TRBV7-3	few	TRBJ2-4	TRBD1	TGTGCCAGCAGCCTACGCGGGGACAGGGGCAACATTCAGTACTTC	CASSLRGDRGNIQYF
TRBV18	NA	TRBJ1-2	NA	TGTGCCAGCGGTCCCCAGGACAGTTTTTGGAATGGCTACACCTTC	CASGPQDSFWNGYTF
TRBV29-1	few	TRBJ2-3	NA	TGCAGCGTACACACAGATACGCAGTATTTT	CSVHTDTQYF
TRBV7-7	once	TRBJ2-1	NA	TGTGCTAGCAGCTTAGGGCTTAACAACAATGAGCAGTTCTTC	CASSLGLNNNEQFF
TRBV5-4	NA	TRBJ1-1	NA	TGTGCCAGCAGCTTCGGACATCTGAACACTGAAGCTTTCTTT	CASSFGHLNTEAFF
TRBV7-3	NA	TRBJ1-1	TRBD1	TGTGCCAGCAGCCGGACAGGGAACACTGAAGCTTTCTTT	CASSRTGNTEAFF
TRBV5-1	NA	TRBJ2-5	TRBD2	TGCGCCAGCAGCTTGGAGCGCGGGAGCGGGGAGACCCAGTACTTC	CASSLERGSGETQYF
TRBV19	few	TRBJ2-1	TRBD2	TGTGCCAGTAGTGTGACTAGCGGGAGCAATGAGCAGTTCTTC	CASSVTSGSNEQFF